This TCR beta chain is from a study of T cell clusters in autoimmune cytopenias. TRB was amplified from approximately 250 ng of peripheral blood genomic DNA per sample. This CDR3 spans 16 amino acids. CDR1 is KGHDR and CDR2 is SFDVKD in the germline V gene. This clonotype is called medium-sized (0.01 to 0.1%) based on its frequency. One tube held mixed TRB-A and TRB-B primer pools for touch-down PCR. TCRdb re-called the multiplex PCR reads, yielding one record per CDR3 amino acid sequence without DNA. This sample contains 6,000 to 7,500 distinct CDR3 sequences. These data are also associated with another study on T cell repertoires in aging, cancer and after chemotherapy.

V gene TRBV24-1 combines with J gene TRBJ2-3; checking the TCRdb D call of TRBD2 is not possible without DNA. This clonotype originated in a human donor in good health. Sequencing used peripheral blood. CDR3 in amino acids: CATSKGSGALTDTQYF.